Listed here are 30 T cell receptor beta chains from one sample, sequenced in a study of blood T cells in healthy people across ages. Together with a sample-barcoded 5' primer, a J-beta primer mix was included in a second PCR lasting roughly 6 to 12 cycles. MiXCR was run by TCRdb on the 5' RACE reads, yielding one entry per CDR3 protein. The data contain roughly 1,500,000 distinct CDR3 sequences, about 35% of them singletons. The specimen was blood. Receptors originate from a woman aged 25-40 years in good health.

This clonotype was seen more than once but under ten times. The J gene is TRBJ2-1, the V gene TRBV13, with 8 bases matching TRBD2. V trimming: 4 bases; J trimming: 7 bases; junction bases outside the gene matches: 6. Germline CDR1 PRHDT, CDR2 FYEKMQ (reference sequence). CDR3 length equals 14 residues. The CDR3 loop reads CASSSSAGANEQFF. DNA of the CDR3: TGTGCCAGCAGCTCTTCAGCGGGAGCAAATGAGCAGTTCTTC.

There are many counts of this clonotype. This chain joins TRBV4-1 and TRBJ2-5, with D hard to call. V lost 1 base, J lost 2 bases, and 11 bases lay in between. The CDR3 contains 15 residues. CDR1 and CDR2 (germline): MGHRA, YSYEKL. The CDR3 region has the DNA TGCGCCAGCAGCCAAGTGTCCGCATTACAAGAGACCCAGTACTTC. Translated: CASSQVSALQETQYF.

Only a few counts were recorded for this clonotype. The V call is TRBV7-4, the J call TRBJ2-3; 8 nucleotides align to TRBD2. Trimming at V came to 2 bases and at J to 4 bases, leaving 5 bases not matched to a gene. This CDR3 is built from 15 residues. The germline V gene has CDR1 SGHVT and CDR2 SQSDAQ. The CDR3 sequence: CASSLPSGSADTQYF. Written as DNA, the CDR3 is TGTGCCAGCAGCTTACCTAGCGGGTCCGCAGATACGCAGTATTTT.

V and J are TRBV18 and TRBJ2-1; TRBD1 might be the D (6 bases). This CDR3 spans 14 amino acids. Trimming took off 0 bases at V and 9 bases at J, with 12 bases between the two ends. Germline-derived CDR1 and CDR2 are KGHSH and LQKENI. CDR3 coding DNA: TGTGCCAGCTCACCACCCCAGGGGATGGGTGAGCAGTTCTTC. Translating it yields CASSPPQGMGEQFF.

The chain employs TRBV30 and TRBJ2-7; 8 positions match TRBD1. Looked up from germline, CDR1 is GTSNPN and CDR2 is SVGIG (reference sequence). V lost 1 base and J lost 3; bases outside the gene matches: 2. CDR3 size: 13 residues. The CDR3 nucleotides are TGTGCCTGGAGTGGACAGGGGAACTACGAGCAGTACTTC. Encoded protein: CAWSGQGNYEQYF.

This clonotype has just a few counts. As DNA, the CDR3 is TGTGCCAGCAGCGCCCCCGGGGTCTCCTACGAGCAGTACTTC. As protein: CASSAPGVSYEQYF. This rearrangement joins TRBV7-6 to TRBJ2-7, with a possible D match to TRBD2 (5 bases). CDR1 and CDR2 from the germline V gene are SGHVS and FNYEAQ. V gave up 5 bases and J gave up 0 bases, with 11 bases separating them. This CDR3 is built from 14 residues.

This chain uses TRBV28 with TRBJ1-4; D is possibly TRBD1 (5 bases). Trimming removed 2 bases at V and 8 bases at J, with 12 bases between. Germline V gives CDR1 MDHEN, CDR2 SYDVKM. The CDR3 is 14 amino acids. The CDR3 spells CASSLGPQGEKLFF. CDR3 sequence (DNA): TGTGCCAGCAGTTTAGGTCCGCAGGGCGAAAAACTGTTTTTT.

This clonotype was detected only a few times. V usage is TRBV10-3 and J usage is TRBJ2-3, with TRBD2 as a possible D gene (6 bases). The CDR3 covers 16 residues. The germline V gene has CDR1 ENHRY and CDR2 SYGVKD. V was clipped by 2 bases and J by 8 bases, with 20 bases between them. CDR3 sequence: CAISEIGTRSSRTQYF. CDR3 sequence (DNA): TGTGCCATCAGTGAGATTGGGACTCGATCCTCCCGTACGCAGTATTTT.

This chain uses TRBV7-9 with TRBJ1-1; 7 positions match TRBD1. The CDR3 has 16 residues. The germline CDR1 and CDR2 sequences are SEHNR and FQNEAQ (reference sequence). Trimming at V came to 2 bases and at J to 5 bases, leaving 11 bases not matched to a gene. This CDR3 is CASSLSETGRETEAFF. Written as DNA, the CDR3 is TGTGCCAGCAGCTTATCCGAGACAGGGAGGGAAACTGAAGCTTTCTTT.

CDR3: CASSKRLTSNYGYTF. The CDR3 DNA reads as TGTGCCAGCAGTAAAAGACTAACGAGTAACTATGGCTACACCTTC. The V and J genes are TRBV6-2 or TRBV6-3 and TRBJ1-2; D call uncertain. CDR3 length: 15 residues. V gave up 5 bases and J gave up 1 base, with 14 bases separating them. CDR1 is MNHEY and CDR2 is SVGEGT in the germline V gene.

This chain uses TRBV19 with TRBJ2-4; no firm D call. CDR1 and CDR2 (germline): LNHDA, SQIVND (reference sequence). The CDR3 has 18 residues. The V end lost 4 bases, the J end lost 0 bases, and 19 bases lay between the germline ends. The DNA of the CDR3 is TGTGCCAGTAGTAGAGTGGCTAGTGGCAACCTAGCCAAAAACATTCAGTACTTC. The encoded protein is CASSRVASGNLAKNIQYF. Full variable domain (remainder filled in from reference TRBV19 and TRBJ2-4): DGGITQSPKYLFRKEGQNVTLSCEQNLNHDAMYWYRQDPGQGLRLIYYSQIVNDFQKGDIAEGYSVSREKKESFPLTVTSAQKNPTAFYLCASSRVASGNLAKNIQYFGAGTRLSVL.

This chain uses TRBV7-9 with TRBJ2-7; 9 bases match TRBD1. The V segment lost 1 base and the J segment 5 bases; nucleotides outside the gene matches: 15. Germline values: CDR1 SEHNR, CDR2 FQNEAQ (reference sequence). This CDR3 has 18 residues. In DNA, the CDR3 is TGTGCCAGCAGCTTAGAAGTAGGTGCGGGACAGGGATTTCACGAGCAGTACTTC. It is translated as CASSLEVGAGQGFHEQYF.

The genes are TRBV4-1 and TRBJ2-1; TRBD2 agrees at 10 bases. The CDR3 length is 15 residues. Germline trimming cut 5 bases from V and 6 bases from J; bases unmatched to any gene: 7. Germline CDR1 MGHRA, CDR2 YSYEKL. Here the CDR3 reads CASSFLAGVFNEQFF. The CDR3 nucleotides read TGCGCCAGCAGCTTTCTAGCGGGAGTGTTCAATGAGCAGTTCTTC.

For this clonotype: This may arise from a read error, as a much more abundant clone is one base away. This chain connects TRBV12-3 or TRBV12-4 to TRBJ1-5; D is uncertain. This CDR3 contains 13 residues. The DNA for the CDR3 is TGTGCCGGCAGTCCGGCGGGGAATCAGCCCCAGCATTTT. Its protein product is CAGSPAGNQPQHF.

The rearrangement links TRBV12-3 or TRBV12-4 to TRBJ1-2; D is uncertain. This CDR3 spans 12 amino acids. Between the trimmed V and J ends, which lost 5 bases and 0 bases, there was a span of 4 bases. In DNA, the CDR3 is TGTGCCAGCAGTCAAACTAACTATGGCTACACCTTC. Protein: CASSQTNYGYTF.

This clonotype was counted at least ten times. The chain employs TRBV29-1 and TRBJ2-3; TRBD2 is a possible D gene (5 bases). Germline CDR1 and CDR2: SQVTM and ANQGSEA. Between the trimmed V and J ends, which lost 6 bases and 4 bases, there was a span of 17 bases. This CDR3 is built from 14 residues. This CDR3 reads CSVKPVAGADTQYF. DNA for the CDR3: TGCAGCGTGAAGCCCGTCGCCGGGGCAGATACGCAGTATTTT.

V and J are TRBV12-3 or TRBV12-4 and TRBJ2-3; D perhaps matches TRBD2 (5 bases). V lost 4 bases and J lost 7, with 18 bases in between. The CDR3 is made up of 15 amino acids. The CDR3 DNA sequence: TGTGCCAGCAGTTCGATGACCACACGGGGATATACGCAGTATTTT. The encoded protein is CASSSMTTRGYTQYF.

The rearrangement links TRBV29-1 to TRBJ2-4, with TRBD2 identical over 12 bases. The CDR3 sequence is 16 residues long. Trimming at V came to 1 base and at J to 8 bases, leaving 9 bases not matched to a gene. CDR1 and CDR2 (germline): SQVTM, ANQGSEA. The CDR3 sequence is CSVEVVASGRDYIQYF. In nucleotides, the CDR3 is TGCAGCGTTGAAGTTGTCGCTAGCGGGAGGGATTACATTCAGTACTTC.

Here the CDR3 reads CAISEFSGGTQETQYF. The CDR3 DNA is TGTGCCATCAGTGAGTTTAGCGGGGGAACTCAAGAGACCCAGTACTTC. This sequence joins TRBV10-3 and TRBJ2-5, with 9 bases lining up with TRBD2. The CDR3 totals 16 residues. The germline gives CDR1 ENHRY, CDR2 SYGVKD. With V trimmed by 1 base and J by 2 bases, 5 bases remained unmatched.

The rearrangement joins TRBV7-9 to TRBJ2-1; D gene ambiguous. From germline, CDR1 is SEHNR and CDR2 FQNEAQ (reference sequence). The CDR3 consists of 16 residues. V was clipped by 4 bases and J by 5 bases, with 18 bases between them. DNA for the CDR3: TGTGCCAGCAGCTCATCTTCTTGGCAGGAAGACAATGAGCAGTTCTTC. Its protein is CASSSSSWQEDNEQFF.

The chain links TRBV7-9 to TRBJ1-2, with 7 bases aligning to TRBD1. CDR3 length: 15 amino acids. Germline CDR1 SEHNR, CDR2 FQNEAQ (reference sequence). Trimming took 1 base from V and 7 from J; bases not matched to a gene: 9. The CDR3 spells CASSLEGAPIPGYTF. The CDR3 DNA reads TGTGCCAGCAGCTTAGAGGGGGCGCCTATACCTGGCTACACCTTC.

V gene TRBV2 combines with J gene TRBJ2-3, with D perhaps matching TRBD1 (6 bases). This CDR3 region has 15 residues. Germline CDR1 reads SNHLY; CDR2 reads FYNNEI. V was trimmed by 4 bases and J by 7 bases, leaving 18 bases between them. The chain's CDR3 is CASSARAGVSHTQYF. For the CDR3, the DNA is TGTGCCAGCAGTGCCAGGGCAGGGGTATCGCATACGCAGTATTTT. The complete variable domain, with remaining parts taken from reference TRBV2 and TRBJ2-3, reads EPEVTQTPSHQVTQMGQEVILRCVPISNHLYFYWYRQILGQKVEFLVSFYNNEISEKSEIFDDQFSVERPDGSNFTLKIRSTKLEDSAMYFCASSARAGVSHTQYFGPGTRLTVL.

CDR3 sequence (DNA): TGTGCCAGCAGCTTCGCCCATACCTACAATGAGCAGTTCTTC. This translates into CASSFAHTYNEQFF. The chain uses TRBV7-2 and TRBJ2-1; no definite D call. This CDR3 spans 14 amino acids. Germline loops: CDR1 SGHTA, CDR2 FQGNSA. V was trimmed by 3 bases and J by 2 bases, leaving 8 bases between them.

This clonotype was seen only a few times. This chain links TRBV20-1 with TRBJ2-5, with D possibly matching TRBD2 (6 bases). Germline V lookup: CDR1 DFQATT, CDR2 SNEGSKA (reference sequence). This CDR3 is 18 amino acids long. V lost 5 bases and J 1 base, leaving 26 bases between the germline ends. For the CDR3, the DNA is TGCAGTGCTGGAAACCGCCGGGGCGGGAAGACTTTCCAAGAGACCCAGTACTTC. This sequence encodes CSAGNRRGGKTFQETQYF.

CDR3 nucleotide sequence: TGTGCCAGCAGCCAAGAGGGACAGGGCCCTCAGCCCCAGCATTTT. It translates to CASSQEGQGPQPQHF. The V gene is TRBV4-2, the J gene TRBJ1-5, with 9 bases identical to TRBD1. This CDR3 has 15 residues. The V gene end was trimmed by 0 bases and the J gene end by 6 bases; junction bases not matched to a gene: 3. Germline V CDR1 and CDR2: LGHNA, YNFKEQ.

This chain connects TRBV7-9 to TRBJ2-7, with 11 bases that match TRBD1. The J call may be faulty, since TRBJ2-5 better matches the DNA end. The CDR3 is 17 amino acids. From germline, CDR1 is SEHNR and CDR2 FQNEAQ (reference sequence). This CDR3 reads CASSLAPGQGGWETQYF. In DNA, the CDR3 is TGTGCCAGCAGCTTAGCGCCGGGACAGGGGGGATGGGAGACCCAGTACTTC.

Note on this clonotype: One end of the junction does not line up with germline, which may come from a read error. This chain uses TRBV2 with TRBJ2-7, with 8 bases matching TRBD1. Germline CDR1 reads SNHLY; CDR2 reads FYNNEI. The CDR3 consists of 15 residues. The CDR3 coding sequence is TGCGCCAGCAGTATGGACAGGGTTGATGGTGAAGAGCAGTACTTC. It codes for CASSMDRVDGEEQYF.

There are a few counts of this clonotype. V usage is TRBV12-3 or TRBV12-4 and J usage is TRBJ2-7, with D unresolved. Trimming pared 1 base from V and 5 bases from J, leaving 9 bases between. This CDR3 spans 13 amino acids. For the CDR3, the DNA is TGTGCCAGCAGTTTAGGGGTTGACGACGAGCAGTACTTC. This encodes CASSLGVDDEQYF.

This chain's CDR3 is CSASGQGNEQYF. The CDR3, as DNA: TGCAGTGCTAGTGGGCAGGGTAACGAGCAGTACTTC. V usage is TRBV20-1 and J usage is TRBJ2-7, with D possibly matching TRBD1 (5 bases). CDR3 length equals 12 residues. The germline gives CDR1 DFQATT, CDR2 SNEGSKA (reference sequence). V lost 3 bases and J lost 5, with 11 bases in between.

The gene calls are TRBV20-1 and TRBJ2-7; TRBD1 is a possible D gene (6 bases). CDR1 DFQATT and CDR2 SNEGSKA come from the germline V gene (reference sequence). Trimming took 6 bases from V and 1 from J, leaving 16 bases between them. This CDR3 has 14 amino acids. Here the CDR3 DNA reads TGCAGTGCCAGACGGACAGACCATTCCTACGAGCAGTACTTC. Its protein product is CSARRTDHSYEQYF.